Presented here are 8 T cell receptor beta chains from one specimen sequenced in a study of Graves' ophthalmopathy and Graves' hyperthyroidism. RNA transcripts provided the template for amplifying TCR beta CDR3 regions. Scientists carried out first-round RT-PCR using HTBI primers and then a second-round multiplex PCR. MiXCR was run by TCRdb on the multiplex PCR reads, yielding one entry per CDR3 protein. The table records over a million distinct CDR3 sequences, about 38% of them present only once. Input material: peripheral blood or thyroid tissue (not recorded which). The receptors come from an adult man with Graves' hyperthyroidism.

This clonotype was seen ten or more times. This chain joins TRBV19 and TRBJ2-5, with 16 bases lining up with TRBD2. Germline CDR1 reads LNHDA; CDR2 reads SQIVND (reference sequence). There are 16 residues in the CDR3. The V segment lost 6 bases and the J segment 5 bases; nucleotides outside the gene matches: 6. The CDR3 DNA reads as TGTGCCAGTAGCACCGGGACTAGCGGGGGGGCTGAGACCCAGTACTTC. Residues: CASSTGTSGGAETQYF.

In this sample, this clonotype turned up a few times. The chain uses TRBV28 and TRBJ2-7; 7 bases align to TRBD1. CDR3 length: 16 residues. Germline CDR1 and CDR2: MDHEN and SYDVKM. Trimming removed 5 bases from V and 1 base from J; junction bases left unmatched: 11. The CDR3 loop reads CASSPGQAGASYEQYF. In nucleotides, the CDR3 is TGTGCCAGCAGTCCAGGACAGGCCGGGGCTTCCTACGAGCAGTACTTC.

As concerns this clonotype: A much larger clone sits a single nucleotide away, making a read error possible. This chain uses TRBV25-1 with TRBJ2-5, with 7 nucleotides matching TRBD1. The CDR3 consists of 12 residues. Germline V gene sequence: CDR1 MGHDK, CDR2 SYGVNS. J lost 7 bases, V lost 8 bases, and 7 bases had no gene match. CDR3 region: CASLDRMGTQYF. As DNA, the CDR3 is TGTGCCAGCCTGGACAGGATGGGGACCCAGTACTTC. The whole variable domain, filled in from reference TRBV25-1 and TRBJ2-5, reads EADIYQTPRYLVIGTGKKITLECSQTMGHDKMYWYQQDPGMELHLIHYSYGVNSTEKGDLSSESTVSRIRTEHFPLTLESARPSHTSQYLCASLDRMGTQYFGPGTRLLVL.

In this sample, this clonotype turned up many times. The chain joins TRBV2 to TRBJ1-1; D is possibly TRBD1 (6 bases). V lost 3 bases to trimming and J lost 0 bases, with 8 bases between them. Per germline, CDR1 SNHLY and CDR2 FYNNEI. CDR3 size: 14 residues. The CDR3 loop reads CASSDQGMNTEAFF. For the CDR3, the DNA is TGTGCCAGCAGTGACCAGGGGATGAACACTGAAGCTTTCTTT.

The sample holds many counts of this clonotype. The gene calls are TRBV7-2 and TRBJ2-5, with 7 nucleotides matching TRBD1. The CDR3 totals 15 residues. Germline trimming cut 1 base from V and 5 bases from J; bases unmatched to any gene: 7. The germline gives CDR1 SGHTA, CDR2 FQGNSA. CDR3 loop: CASSLVHRGTETQYF. For the CDR3, the DNA is TGTGCCAGCAGCTTAGTTCACAGGGGTACTGAGACCCAGTACTTC.

The chain employs TRBV9 and TRBJ2-7, with D unresolved. V was shortened by 0 bases and J by 3 bases, with 10 bases between the two germline ends. Germline V gene data show CDR1 as SGDLS and CDR2 as YYNGEE. The CDR3 sequence is 14 residues long. In DNA, the CDR3 is TGTGCCAGCAGCGTAGACGGAGCTTACTACGAGCAGTACTTC. Its protein product is CASSVDGAYYEQYF.

This clonotype was seen more than once but under ten times. This chain uses TRBV20-1 with TRBJ2-7; D unclear. The CDR3 has 15 residues. The V and J ends lost 3 bases and 3 bases respectively, with 18 bases between them. Germline CDR1 and CDR2: DFQATT and SNEGSKA (reference sequence). DNA for the CDR3: TGCAGTGCTAGTATCATACAAGGCAATATCTACGAGCAGTACTTC. As protein: CSASIIQGNIYEQYF.

This clonotype was seen more than once but under ten times. V gene TRBV7-2 combines with J gene TRBJ2-7; the D call may be TRBD1 or TRBD2 (5 bases each). V lost 7 bases, J lost 2 bases, and 15 bases lay in between. The germline V gene has CDR1 SGHTA and CDR2 FQGNSA. This CDR3 region has 14 residues. As DNA, the CDR3 is TGTGCCAGCACCCCCGGGACCGGACCCTACGAGCAGTACTTC. Protein product: CASTPGTGPYEQYF.